This TCR beta chain appears in the sequencing data of a study of T cell responses to AZD1222 COVID-19 vaccine (dated by TCRdb to 2020 to 2022). In the study overall: AZD1222 recipients given second doses at about 4 weeks or at about 12 weeks were pooled, since spike-specific TCR depth and breadth were not found to differ between the two schedules. A total of 233 trial participants underwent TCR sequencing, of whom around 200 received two doses of AZD1222 and some 26 received two doses of the MenACWY control vaccine. Enrollment into the trials was organized by age into subgroups of 18-55, 56-69 and 70-plus years, and those subgroups contained about 160, 30 and 59 TCR-sequenced participants, respectively.

The time point label corresponds to: baseline before first vaccination. The vaccinee samples were drawn from two UK trials, COV001 and COV002, one of which was a single-blind randomized controlled phase 2/3 trial testing AZD1222 (ChAdOx1 nCoV-19) in healthy adults. Trial participant PBMC samples were collected at day 0 and day 28 after the second dose for TCRbeta chain sequencing. In the case of this clone: Its antigen target is currently unknown. No base-level quality is on record; no much larger clone is a single base apart.

What the study reported, not specific to this receptor: Because no day 14 peak-response samples were available, repertoires were characterized only after the peak T cell response. Conclusions about previously exposed vaccinees are limited because only a handful of AZD1222 recipients were SARS-CoV-2 seropositive at baseline. Spike-specific TCR breadth and depth rose significantly after two AZD1222 doses compared with day 0 and with MenACWY recipients. Reportedly, close to half of the unique spike-specific TCRs recognized epitopes lying outside the regions that are mutated in the B.1.351 and B.1.1.7 variants. Participants were mostly white British and included more females than males, and it was suggested by the authors that clonal diversity may have been underestimated. Vaccine-associated CD4 TCRs spanned the whole spike protein, with dominant responses in regions 160-218 and 743-854. The 56-69-year group was small, and its depth increase did not reach significance, likely because of low power.

Via the germline V gene, CDR1 is SGDLS and CDR2 YYNGEE. V has 3 bases trimmed and J has 0 bases trimmed; junction bases matching no gene number 9. Measured from the cysteine to the phenylalanine, the CDR3 is 16 residues long. Only CDR3 DNA is held: 48 bases, read in frame from base 1. The CDR3 regions of human TCRbeta chains were analyzed by immunosequencing. The source study handled its data this way. Repertoire TCRs were matched against a reference library of SARS-CoV-2-specific TCRs generated with the MIRA antigen-specificity platform. Breadth was defined as the fraction of unique TCRs that were SARS-CoV-2-associated, and depth was defined as the fraction of total T cells that were SARS-CoV-2-associated. Each spike-specific TCR was assigned to its reactive spike region and to a CD4 or CD8 class using the MIRA data. Log10-transformed breadth and depth values were compared by one-way ANOVA with Sidak's multiple comparisons tests. The source is immuneACCESS, and TCRdb retained only in-frame sequences with V and J called. Part of the clones is not carried over; for the studies checked, unresolved V genes explain less than half of this, and the remainder is unexplained. V, J and clone size are taken as reported in that table, and D and trimming were inferred from the DNA itself. The sample data list fewer than 130,000 clones, and around 94% of these were observed just once. The ten largest clones add up to around 2% of the sample.

The sequence joins TRBV9 to TRBJ2-7; 7 bases in the middle match TRBD1. This material consisted of peripheral blood, taken on day 0 of AZD1222 vaccination. The clonotype was recovered from an adult in good health. The DNA is TGTGCCAGCAGCGCTGCTCCCGGACAGGTCTCCTACGAGCAGTACTTC. Its protein is CASSAAPGQVSYEQYF.